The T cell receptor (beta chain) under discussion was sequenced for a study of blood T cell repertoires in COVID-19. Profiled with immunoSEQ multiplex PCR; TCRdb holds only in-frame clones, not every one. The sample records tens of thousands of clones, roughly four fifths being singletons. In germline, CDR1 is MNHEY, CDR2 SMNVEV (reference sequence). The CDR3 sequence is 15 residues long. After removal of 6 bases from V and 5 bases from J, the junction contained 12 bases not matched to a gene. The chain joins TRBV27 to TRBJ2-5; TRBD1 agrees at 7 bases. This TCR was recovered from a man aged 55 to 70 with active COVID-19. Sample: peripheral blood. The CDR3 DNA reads TGTGCCAGCAGGCAAGACAGGGAAAAAGTGGAGACCCAGTACTTC. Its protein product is CASRQDREKVETQYF.